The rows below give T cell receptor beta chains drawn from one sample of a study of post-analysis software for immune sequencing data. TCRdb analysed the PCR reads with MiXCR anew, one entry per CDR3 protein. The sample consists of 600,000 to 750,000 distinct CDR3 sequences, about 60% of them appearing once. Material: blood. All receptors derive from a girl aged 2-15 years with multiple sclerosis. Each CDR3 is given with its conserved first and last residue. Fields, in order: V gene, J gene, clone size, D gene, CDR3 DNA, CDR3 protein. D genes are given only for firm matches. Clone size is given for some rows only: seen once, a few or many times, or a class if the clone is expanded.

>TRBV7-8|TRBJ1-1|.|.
TGTGCCAGCAGCTTAGTTGGCAGGGGTTGGGACACTGAAGCTTTCTTT
CASSLVGRGWDTEAFF
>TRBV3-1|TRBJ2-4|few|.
TGTGCCAGCAGCCAGGGGGGTGAGGGAGGTTCTACGAAGCAGTACTTC
CASSQGGEGGSTKQYF
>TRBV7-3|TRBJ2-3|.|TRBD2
TGTGCCAGCAGATATCAAAGCGGGATAGGCACAGATACGCAGTATTTT
CASRYQSGIGTDTQYF
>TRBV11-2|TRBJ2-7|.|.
TGTGCCAGCAGTACCGTGGGGGTAGCGGCCTACGAGCAGTACTTC
CASSTVGVAAYEQYF
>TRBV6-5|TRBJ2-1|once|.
TGTGCCAGCAGTCAGGGGCCTACAGGCTACAATGAGCAGTTCTTC
CASSQGPTGYNEQFF
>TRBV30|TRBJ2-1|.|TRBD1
TGTGCCTGGGGGACAGGGTTCAGCTCCTACAATGAGCAGTTCTTC
CAWGTGFSSYNEQFF
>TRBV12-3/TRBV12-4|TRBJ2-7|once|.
TGTGCCAGCAGAGCAGGGAGAACCTACGAGCAGTACTTC
CASRAGRTYEQYF
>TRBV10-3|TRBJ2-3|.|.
TGTGCCATCAGTGGCAGGGCTGAGAGGGATACGCAGTATTTT
CAISGRAERDTQYF
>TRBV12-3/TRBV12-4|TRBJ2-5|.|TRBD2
TGTGCCAGCAGTTCCGGAGCGGGAGGCCAAGAGACCCAGTACTTC
CASSSGAGGQETQYF
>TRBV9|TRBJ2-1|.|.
TGTGCCAGCAGCCCTTGGGGGAGCTCCTACAATGAGCAGTTCTTC
CASSPWGSSYNEQFF
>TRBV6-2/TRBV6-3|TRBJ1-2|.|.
TGTGCCAGCAACTTAAATAGCTGCTATGGCTACACCTTC
CASNLNSCYGYTF
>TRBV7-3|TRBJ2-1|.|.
TGTGCCAGCAGCTCTTCTAAGGCGATATACAATGAGCAGTTCTTC
CASSSSKAIYNEQFF
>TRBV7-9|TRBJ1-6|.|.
TGTGCCAGCAGTAGGTCCGGACAGTATAATTCACCCCTCCACTTT
CASSRSGQYNSPLHF
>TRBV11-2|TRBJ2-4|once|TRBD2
TGTGCCAGCAGCCCAGATATTGGACTAGCGGGGACTCTAGCCAAAAACATTCAGTACTTC
CASSPDIGLAGTLAKNIQYF
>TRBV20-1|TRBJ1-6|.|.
TGCAGTGCTCCCTCTCGGGGCGATAATTCACCCCTCCACTTT
CSAPSRGDNSPLHF
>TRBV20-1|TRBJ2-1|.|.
TGCAGTGCTAGGAGGGCGGGGGCGGCGGATGAGCAGTTCTTC
CSARRAGAADEQFF
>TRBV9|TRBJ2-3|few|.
TGTGCCAGCAGCCCAAGGCCCGTTGTAGCAGATACGCAGTATTTT
CASSPRPVVADTQYF
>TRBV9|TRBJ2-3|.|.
TGTGCCAGCAGCGTCTTGACCACGGATACGCAGTATTTT
CASSVLTTDTQYF
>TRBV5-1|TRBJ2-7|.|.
TGCGCCAGCAGCCCAGATATGGGCCCCTACGAGCAGTACTTC
CASSPDMGPYEQYF
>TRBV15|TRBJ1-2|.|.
TGTGCCACCAGCAGAGTTGAGTTCTATGGCTACACCTTC
CATSRVEFYGYTF
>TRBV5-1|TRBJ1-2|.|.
TGCGCCAGCAGCCCTGCAGAGTATTATGGCTACACCTTC
CASSPAEYYGYTF
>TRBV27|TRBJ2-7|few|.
TGTGCCAGCAGTTTATCGGGCGCAGCATTCTACGAGCAGTACTTC
CASSLSGAAFYEQYF
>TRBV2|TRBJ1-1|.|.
TGTGCCAGCAGTGAAGATTCTTGGGGAAGAAAGGCTGAAGCTTTCTTT
CASSEDSWGRKAEAFF
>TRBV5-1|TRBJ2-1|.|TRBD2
TGCGCCAGCAGCTGGACCGGACTAGGTGGTGAGCAGTTCTTC
CASSWTGLGGEQFF
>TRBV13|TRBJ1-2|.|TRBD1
TGTGCCAGCACCTTTTACCCCGACAGGGGCGGACATGGCTACACCTTC
CASTFYPDRGGHGYTF
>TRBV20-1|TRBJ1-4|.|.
TGCAGTGCCTCGGGGGGAGGTTATGAAAAACTGTTTTTT
CSASGGGYEKLFF
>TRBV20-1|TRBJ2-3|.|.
TGCAGTGCTAGGGGGTTGGGAACCACAGATACGCAGTATTTT
CSARGLGTTDTQYF
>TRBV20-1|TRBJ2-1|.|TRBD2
TGCAGTGCAGCTCGGACTAGCGGGAGCGACAATGAGCAGTTCTTC
CSAARTSGSDNEQFF
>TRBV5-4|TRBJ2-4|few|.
TGTGCCAGCAGCTCATCGGGACGGATAAACATTCAGTACTTC
CASSSSGRINIQYF
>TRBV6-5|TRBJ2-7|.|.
TGTGCCAGCGGGGACCGACTAGTGCAGTACTTC
CASGDRLVQYF
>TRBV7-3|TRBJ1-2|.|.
TGTGCCAGCAGCTTAAGTGGCCCTCCGGAAACCTATGGCTACACCTTC
CASSLSGPPETYGYTF
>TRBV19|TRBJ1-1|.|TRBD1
TGTGCCAGTAGATGGACAGGGCCCCTTCCTTACCGGAACACTGAAGCTTTCTTT
CASRWTGPLPYRNTEAFF
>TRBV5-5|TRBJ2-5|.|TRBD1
TGTGCCAGCAGCTTCGGACAGGGGCTGGGGGAGACCCAGTACTTC
CASSFGQGLGETQYF
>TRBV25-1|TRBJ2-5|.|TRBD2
TGTGCCAGCAGGGGGAGGGCCCAGTACTTC
CASRGRAQYF
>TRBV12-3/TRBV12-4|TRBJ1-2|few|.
TGTGCCAGCAGTTTATTGGATTATGGCTACACCTTC
CASSLLDYGYTF
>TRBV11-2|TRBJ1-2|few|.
TGTGCCAGCAGCTTAGATCCAGGGGATAGCTATGGCTACACCTTC
CASSLDPGDSYGYTF
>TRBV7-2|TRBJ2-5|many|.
TGTGCCAGCAGCCGCAGGGTTCAAGAGACCCAGTACTTC
CASSRRVQETQYF
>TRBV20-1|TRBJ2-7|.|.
TGCAGTGCTAGAGATGACCTCACAGGCTACGAGCAGTACTTC
CSARDDLTGYEQYF
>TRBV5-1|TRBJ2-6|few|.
TGCGCCAGCAGCTTTAGGGCCGGTGGGGCCAACGTCCTGACTTTC
CASSFRAGGANVLTF
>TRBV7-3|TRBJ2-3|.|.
TGTGCCAGCAGCCCAACCAGGGGGGGGGGCACAGATACGCAGTATTTT
CASSPTRGGGTDTQYF
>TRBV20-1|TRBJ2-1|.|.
TGCAGTGCTACGGGGTCCGGGAGCTCCTACAATGAGCAGTTCTTC
CSATGSGSSYNEQFF
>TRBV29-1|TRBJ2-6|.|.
TGCAGCGTTCTAGGACAGACCCCCGTCCTGACTTTC
CSVLGQTPVLTF
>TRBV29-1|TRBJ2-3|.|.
TGCAGCGTTGGAGGCGCGCTAATCAGCACAGATACGCAGTATTTT
CSVGGALISTDTQYF
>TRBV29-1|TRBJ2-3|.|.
TGCAGCGTTGAAGATCCCATACACCGGGATACGCAGTATTTT
CSVEDPIHRDTQYF
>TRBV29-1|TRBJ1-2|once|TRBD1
TGCAGCGTTGACGAGGGGACAGGGAATGGCTACACCTTC
CSVDEGTGNGYTF
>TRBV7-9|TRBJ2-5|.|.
TGTGCCAGCAGCCCCCCCGGCGGGCTAATTCGAGAGACCCAGTACTTC
CASSPPGGLIRETQYF
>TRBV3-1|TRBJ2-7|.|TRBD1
TGTGCCAGCAGCCATGCCGGGACAGTCCACGAGCAGTACTTC
CASSHAGTVHEQYF
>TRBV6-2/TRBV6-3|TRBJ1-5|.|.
TGTGCCAGCAGTTACGTAGGGGCGGGACAGCCCCAGCATTTT
CASSYVGAGQPQHF
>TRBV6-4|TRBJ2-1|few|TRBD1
TGTGCCAGCAGAATGACAGGGAGCAATGAGCAGTTCTTC
CASRMTGSNEQFF
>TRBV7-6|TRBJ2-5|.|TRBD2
TGTGCCAGCAGCTTAGGTTCGGCGGGGGGGCTGGGAGAGACCCAGTACTTC
CASSLGSAGGLGETQYF
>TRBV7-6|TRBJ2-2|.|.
TGTGCCAGCAGCTCACAGGAGCTCGGGGAGCTGTTTTTT
CASSSQELGELFF
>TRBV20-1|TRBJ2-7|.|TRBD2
TGCAGTGCTAAAACTAGCGGGGGCTCCTACGAGCAGTACTTC
CSAKTSGGSYEQYF
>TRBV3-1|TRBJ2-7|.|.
TGTGCCACCTCAAGGGGTGTCCACGAGCAGTACTTC
CATSRGVHEQYF
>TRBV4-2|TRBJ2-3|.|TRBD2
TGTGCCAGCAGCCAAGTCTTTAGGACTAGCGGGAGTCACGAGGCAGATACGCAGTATTTT
CASSQVFRTSGSHEADTQYF
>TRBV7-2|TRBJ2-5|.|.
TGTGCCAGCAGCTTAGAGTTTCGCAGGGGGGGGACCCAGTACTTC
CASSLEFRRGGTQYF
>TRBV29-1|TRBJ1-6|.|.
TGCAGCCCTCGGGCGGGGGCCAATAATTCACCCCTCCACTTT
CSPRAGANNSPLHF
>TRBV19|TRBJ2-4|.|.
TGTGCCAGTAGTCCACCATACGTAGCCAAAAACATTCAGTACTTC
CASSPPYVAKNIQYF
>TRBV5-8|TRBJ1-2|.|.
TGTGCCAGCAGCTTGGAGGTGGCGGCGGGTTTGCGTGGCTACACCTTC
CASSLEVAAGLRGYTF
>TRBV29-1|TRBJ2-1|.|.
TGCAGCGTTGAAGATCTAGGGGGGAATGAGCAGTTCTTC
CSVEDLGGNEQFF
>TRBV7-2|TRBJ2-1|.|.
TGTGCCAGCAGCCTCGACAGCAACTCCTACAATGAGCAGTTCTTC
CASSLDSNSYNEQFF